The 12 T cell receptor beta chains below come from one sample, sequenced in a study of T cells in Graves' hyperthyroidism and ophthalmopathy. Amplification yielded TCR beta CDR3 regions, with RNA transcripts as the source. When the TCR CDR3 underwent first-round RT-PCR, the HTBI primer set was used. TCRdb analysed the multiplex PCR reads with MiXCR anew, one entry per CDR3 protein. The sample has some 420,000 distinct CDR3 sequences, roughly 13% seen once. The sequenced sample consisted of blood. The receptors here all came from a young woman with Graves' hyperthyroidism.

This chain links TRBV12-3 or TRBV12-4 with TRBJ2-1, with D uncertain. The CDR3 has 14 residues. With 3 bases removed from V and 6 bases from J, the gap between germline ends came to 12 bases. CDR3 sequence reads: CASSFEARANEQFF. The CDR3 DNA reads as TGTGCCAGCAGTTTCGAGGCAAGGGCCAATGAGCAGTTCTTC.

This clonotype was seen more than once but under ten times. The J gene is TRBJ2-7, the V gene TRBV20-1; the match to TRBD2 covers 10 bases. Germline V gene data show CDR1 as DFQATT and CDR2 as SNEGSKA (reference sequence). This CDR3 contains 12 residues. V lost 3 bases and J lost 5; bases outside the gene matches: 1. The CDR3 coding sequence is TGCAGTGCTAGTGGACTAGCGGACGAGCAGTACTTC. This gives the protein CSASGLADEQYF.

The genes are TRBV6-2 or TRBV6-3 and TRBJ2-2, with 7 positions matching TRBD2. V lost 5 bases, J lost 6 bases, and 15 bases stayed unmatched. The CDR3 contains 17 residues. The germline CDR1 and CDR2 sequences are MNHEY and SVGEGT. The CDR3 bases are TGTGCCAGCAGTACCCGGGTACGTCCGGGAGGTTCCGGGGAGCTGTTTTTT. Its protein is CASSTRVRPGGSGELFF.

Turning to this clonotype: A read error may explain this, as a much larger clone is one base away. This sequence joins TRBV6-9 and TRBJ1-1; D remains unclear. CDR1 MNHGY and CDR2 SVAAGI come from the germline V gene. The length of the CDR3 is 13 residues. In DNA form, the CDR3 reads TGTGCCAGCGTTAAGGACGGGAACACTGAAGCTTCCTTT. This sequence encodes CASVKDGNTEASF.

This clonotype was picked up many times. No conserved phenylalanine or tryptophan ends this CDR3, so it is likely a read error. The chain combines TRBV3-1 with TRBJ1-1; tentative D call: TRBD1 (5 bases). The CDR3 totals 14 residues. Germline CDR1 is LGHDT and CDR2 is YNNKEL (reference sequence). Trimming took 0 bases from V and 3 from J, leaving 8 bases between them. The CDR3 loop reads CASSQEAGHTEAFL. CDR3 nucleotides: TGTGCCAGCAGCCAAGAGGCAGGGCACACTGAAGCTTTCCTT.

Ten or more counts support this clonotype. This chain joins TRBV2 and TRBJ1-6; perhaps TRBD1 as D (5 bases). The CDR3 is 14 residues long. Germline CDR1 and CDR2: SNHLY and FYNNEI. Trimming stripped 7 bases from V and 7 bases from J, with 14 bases between. The CDR3: CASTGFGANSPLHF. CDR3 nucleotide sequence: TGTGCCAGCACTGGTTTCGGGGCGAATTCACCCCTCCACTTT.

This clonotype turned up a few times. The genes are TRBV12-3 or TRBV12-4 and TRBJ2-3; no reliable D call. Trimming left V 3 bases short and J 9 bases short, with 7 bases between. The CDR3 runs 11 residues. This CDR3 is CASSLDATQYF. The CDR3 nucleotides are TGTGCCAGCAGTTTGGACGCAACGCAGTATTTT.

About this clonotype: This clone may be a read error of a much larger clone one base away. The V call is TRBV7-9, the J call TRBJ2-1; unclear D gene. The CDR3 loop spans 14 amino acids. V lost 4 bases to trimming and J lost 7 bases, with 14 bases between them. From germline, CDR1 is SEHNR and CDR2 FQNEAQ (reference sequence). The CDR3 protein is CASSSRTPSNEQFF. The CDR3 bases are TGTGCCAGCAGCTCAAGGACCCCGTCGAATGAGCAGTTCTTC.

This clonotype was detected a few times. The rearrangement joins TRBV10-3 to TRBJ2-3; D gene unclear. The CDR3 sequence is 13 residues long. Germline V gene lookup returns CDR1 ENHRY and CDR2 SYGVKD. V gave up 10 bases and J gave up 0 bases, with 11 bases separating them. CDR3 in DNA: TGTGCCAGCACACCGGAAAGCACAGATACGCAGTATTTT. It specifies CASTPESTDTQYF.

The chain links TRBV24-1 to TRBJ2-3, with unresolved D. This CDR3 contains 13 residues. V gave up 4 bases and J gave up 3 bases, with 7 bases separating them. Germline values: CDR1 KGHDR, CDR2 SFDVKD. CDR3 coding DNA: TGTGCCACCAGTGAAGGAGTAACAGATACGCAGTATTTT. It yields the protein CATSEGVTDTQYF.

Concerning this clonotype itself: It may be a read error: a sequence one base away is much more abundant. The CDR3 loop is CASSLSGAPAYEQYF. Here the CDR3 DNA reads TGTGCCAGCAGTTTATCCGGGGCACCGGCCTACGAGCAGTACTTC. The rearrangement links TRBV12-3 or TRBV12-4 to TRBJ2-7, with D tentatively TRBD1 or TRBD2 (5 bases each). Trimming left V 2 bases short and J 2 bases short, with 13 bases between. This CDR3 contains 15 residues.

The sample holds a few counts of this clonotype. One junction end disagrees with the germline gene, perhaps due to a read error. The V and J genes are TRBV28 and TRBJ2-5; 8 bases agree with TRBD1. This CDR3 has 15 residues. Germline loops: CDR1 MDHEN, CDR2 SYDVKM. CDR3 sequence reads: CASGLQGAAGETQYF. CDR3 coding DNA: TGTGCCAGCGGTTTGCAGGGGGCGGCGGGAGAGACCCAGTACTTC.